These 32 T cell receptor beta chains share one sample of origin, sequenced in a study of blood T cell repertoires in COVID-19. Generated by immunoSEQ multiplex PCR, the TCRdb table keeps only in-frame clones and is missing some. Of 75,000 to 100,000 clones in the sample, 65% to 90% were seen once. The material sequenced was peripheral blood. These receptors all stem from an elderly woman with acute or convalescent COVID-19.

The CDR3 loop reads CASIPQGSDNQPQHF. Here the CDR3 DNA reads TGTGCCAGCATCCCACAGGGGAGCGACAATCAGCCCCAGCATTTT. The genes are TRBV5-8 and TRBJ1-5; TRBD1 agrees at 7 bases. Trimming took 6 bases from V and 3 from J; bases not matched to a gene: 9. Looked up from germline, CDR1 is SGHTS and CDR2 is YDEGEE. This CDR3 contains 15 residues. The variable domain in full, completed from reference TRBV5-8 and TRBJ1-5, reads EAGVTQSPTHLIKTRGQQATLRCSPISGHTSVYWYQQALGLGLQFLLWYDEGEERNRGNFPPRFSGRQFPNYSSELNVNALELEDSALYLCASIPQGSDNQPQHFGDGTRLSIL.

The chain employs TRBV27 and TRBJ1-5; 7 nucleotides align to TRBD1. This CDR3 is 16 amino acids long. Germline-derived CDR1 and CDR2 are MNHEY and SMNVEV (reference sequence). J was trimmed by 0 bases and V by 6 bases; bases with no gene match: 8. This CDR3 reads CASSDHGTASNQPQHF. The CDR3 bases are TGTGCCAGCAGCGATCACGGGACAGCTAGCAATCAGCCCCAGCATTTT.

The chain is built from TRBV30 and TRBJ2-2; perhaps TRBD2 as D (7 bases). The CDR3 consists of 15 residues. V was clipped by 0 bases and J by 0 bases, with 8 bases between them. Germline V gene sequence: CDR1 GTSNPN, CDR2 SVGIG (reference sequence). The CDR3: CAWSVGGANTGELFF. The CDR3 DNA is TGTGCCTGGAGTGTAGGGGGGGCGAACACCGGGGAGCTGTTTTTT.

This rearrangement joins TRBV18 to TRBJ2-5; 11 bases agree with TRBD1. Germline trimming cut 3 bases from V and 3 bases from J; bases unmatched to any gene: 6. The CDR3 length is 16 residues. From germline, CDR1 is KGHSH and CDR2 LQKENI. The CDR3, as DNA: TGTGCCAGCTCACCGGACAGGGGGCGAGGGGAAGAGACCCAGTACTTC. Protein product: CASSPDRGRGEETQYF.

V gene TRBV4-2 combines with J gene TRBJ1-6, with D perhaps TRBD1 (5 bases). Germline-derived CDR1 and CDR2 are LGHNA and YNFKEQ. Trimming took 0 bases from V and 5 from J, leaving 8 bases between them. This CDR3 region has 15 residues. The CDR3 here is CASSQDRADNSPLHF. CDR3 bases: TGTGCCAGCAGCCAAGACAGGGCGGATAATTCACCCCTCCACTTT.

Comments on this clone: One end of the junction is discordant with germline, which a read error may explain. This chain connects TRBV6-1 to TRBJ2-7; TRBD1 matches 9 bases. Germline loops: CDR1 MNHNS, CDR2 SASEGT. The CDR3 sequence is 16 residues long. The CDR3 loop is CASSEALPQGTGRAHF. CDR3 coding DNA: TGTGCCAGCAGTGAAGCCCTTCCCCAAGGGACAGGGCGGGCTCACTTC.

The J gene is TRBJ2-7, the V gene TRBV5-1, with a possible D match to TRBD1 (7 bases). CDR1 SGHRS and CDR2 YFSETQ come from the germline V gene. There are 15 residues in the CDR3. Trimming left V 4 bases short and J 6 bases short, with 20 bases between. The CDR3 nucleotides are TGCGCCAGCAGCATCATGGTACAGGGGAGGATCGAGCAGTACTTC. Its translation: CASSIMVQGRIEQYF.

This clone was observed once. The chain has TRBV19 and TRBJ2-7; tentative D call: TRBD1 (6 bases). CDR1 is LNHDA, CDR2 SQIVND, per germline (reference sequence). The germline V and J ends were trimmed by 4 bases and 5 bases, with 24 bases remaining between them. This CDR3 has 17 amino acids. This CDR3 is CASSTSSSTGLVHEQYF. The CDR3 DNA follows: TGTGCCAGTAGTACAAGTTCATCTACAGGGCTCGTCCACGAGCAGTACTTC.

The J gene is TRBJ2-5, the V gene TRBV19; 8 bases match TRBD2. The CDR3 has 16 residues. The V gene end was trimmed by 2 bases and the J gene end by 1 base; junction bases not matched to a gene: 6. Germline V gene sequence: CDR1 LNHDA, CDR2 SQIVND (reference sequence). The chain's CDR3 is CASSIKVGGGQETQYF. The CDR3 nucleotides read TGTGCCAGTAGTATAAAGGTCGGGGGGGGCCAAGAGACCCAGTACTTC.

The chain is built from TRBV7-2 and TRBJ2-1; 11 bases align to TRBD2. Germline V gives CDR1 SGHTA, CDR2 FQGNSA. The CDR3 length is 14 residues. J was trimmed by 7 bases and V by 5 bases; bases with no gene match: 4. The CDR3, as DNA: TGTGCCAGCAGCAGGGGACTAGCGGAGAATGAGCAGTTCTTC. Translating it yields CASSRGLAENEQFF. Variable domain in full (rest from reference TRBV7-2 and TRBJ2-1): GAGVSQSPSNKVTEKGKDVELRCDPISGHTALYWYRQSLGQGLEFLIYFQGNSAPDKSGLPSDRFSAERTGGSVSTLTIQRTQQEDSAVYLCASSRGLAENEQFFGPGTRLTVL.

CDR3 sequence (DNA): TGTGCCAGCAGTCGGACAGGGGGCGAAATTTCTAATGAAAAACTGTTTTTT. Residues: CASSRTGGEISNEKLFF. The chain combines TRBV6-6 with TRBJ1-4; 11 nucleotides match TRBD1. The CDR3 has 17 amino acids. Germline assignment: CDR1 MNHNY and CDR2 SVGAGI (reference sequence). Trimming took 5 bases from V and 3 from J; bases not matched to a gene: 8.

This chain joins TRBV7-9 and TRBJ1-1, with 7 positions matching TRBD1. Per the germline V gene, CDR1 is SEHNR and CDR2 is FQNEAQ (reference sequence). V gave up 5 bases and J gave up 1 base; unmatched junction bases: 13. This CDR3 is 17 amino acids long. CDR3 residues: CASSRSTGASQNTEAFF. CDR3 nucleotide sequence: TGTGCCAGCAGCCGGTCAACAGGGGCCTCGCAGAACACTGAAGCTTTCTTT.

Concerning this clone: A junction end diverges from the germline sequence, so it may reflect a read error. The chain has TRBV11-3 and TRBJ2-4, with D possibly TRBD1 on 5 matching bases. The CDR3 runs to 14 residues. Germline V gene sequence: CDR1 SGHNT, CDR2 YENEEA. CDR3 sequence reads: CASSRATGSNIQYF. The CDR3 DNA reads as TGTGCCAGCAGCCGTGCCACAGGATCAAACATTCAGTACTTT.

In regard to this clone: At one boundary the junction diverges from the germline segment, which might be a read error. V is TRBV2 and J is TRBJ1-5, with D tentatively TRBD1 (5 bases). The CDR3 spans 15 residues. Germline V CDR1 and CDR2: SNHLY, FYNNEI. The CDR3 spells CASREGATPNQPQHF. CDR3 DNA sequence: TGTGCCAGCAGAGAAGGGGCGACCCCGAATCAGCCCCAGCATTTT.

This sequence joins TRBV5-1 and TRBJ1-2; D is unclear. The germline V and J ends were trimmed by 0 bases and 0 bases, with 9 bases remaining between them. Per the germline V gene, CDR1 is SGHRS and CDR2 is YFSETQ. This CDR3 is 15 amino acids long. The CDR3 is CASSLGSGTNYGYTF. Here the CDR3 DNA reads TGCGCCAGCAGCTTGGGGTCAGGTACTAACTATGGCTACACCTTC.

The rearrangement uses TRBV12-3 or TRBV12-4 and TRBJ1-6; D is unclear. The CDR3 consists of 12 residues. V lost 6 bases and J 13 bases, leaving 13 bases between the germline ends. CDR3 DNA sequence: TGTGCCAGCAGCACTAATAGTCCGCCCCTCCACTTT. Translating gives CASSTNSPPLHF.

This rearrangement joins TRBV25-1 to TRBJ1-1; TRBD1 matches 7 bases. Germline CDR1 is MGHDK and CDR2 is SYGVNS. This CDR3 contains 14 residues. The V gene end was trimmed by 8 bases and the J gene end by 1 base; junction bases not matched to a gene: 7. In DNA, the CDR3 is TGTGCCAGCGCCGACAGGGTTGGGAACACTGAAGCTTTCTTT. Protein: CASADRVGNTEAFF.

The V and J genes are TRBV5-8 and TRBJ1-2; 10 bases are shared with TRBD1. Unmatched junction bases numbered 5, after V lost 4 bases and J lost 2 bases. Germline CDR1 SGHTS, CDR2 YDEGEE. The length of the CDR3 is 15 residues. The CDR3 sequence is CASSTGQGENYGYTF. In nucleotides, the CDR3 is TGTGCCAGCAGCACCGGACAGGGGGAGAACTATGGCTACACCTTC.

This clone has only one observation. V gene TRBV4-2 combines with J gene TRBJ2-3; 7 bases match TRBD1. The length of the CDR3 is 15 residues. J lost 2 bases, V lost 1 base, and 3 bases had no gene match. Germline CDR1 and CDR2: LGHNA and YNFKEQ. For the CDR3, the DNA is TGTGCCAGCAGCCAAGTGGGACAGACCACAGATACGCAGTATTTT. Its protein product is CASSQVGQTTDTQYF.

The chain employs TRBV4-1 and TRBJ2-3, with 8 bases aligning to TRBD2. Germline V gene sequence: CDR1 MGHRA, CDR2 YSYEKL. The CDR3 length is 18 residues. The V segment lost 0 bases and the J segment 0 bases; nucleotides outside the gene matches: 8. The CDR3 loop reads CASSQEPSGYTSTDTQYF. In DNA, the CDR3 is TGCGCCAGCAGCCAAGAACCTAGCGGGTATACTAGCACAGATACGCAGTATTTT.

J is TRBJ2-7 and V is TRBV5-4; D uncertain. The CDR3 is made up of 12 amino acids. Germline CDR1 and CDR2: SGHNT and YYREEE (reference sequence). Trimming removed 3 bases at V and 4 bases at J, with 8 bases between. In nucleotides, the CDR3 is TGTGCCAGCAGCTCTGACTTTTACGAGCAGTACTTC. Translating it yields CASSSDFYEQYF. Using reference TRBV5-4 and TRBJ2-7 for the parts outside the CDR3, the full variable domain is ETGVTQSPTHLIKTRGQQVTLRCSSQSGHNTVSWYQQALGQGPQFIFQYYREEENGRGNFPPRFSGLQFPNYSSELNVNALELDDSALYLCASSSDFYEQYFGPGTRLTVT.

The genes are TRBV7-8 and TRBJ2-4, with 7 nucleotides matching TRBD1. With V trimmed by 2 bases and J by 0 bases, 4 bases remained unmatched. Germline assignment: CDR1 SGHVS and CDR2 FQNEAQ. The CDR3 contains 16 residues. As DNA, the CDR3 is TGTGCCAGCAGCTTATGGCAGGGGGTAGCCAAAAACATTCAGTACTTC. Translating it yields CASSLWQGVAKNIQYF.

V gene TRBV27 combines with J gene TRBJ2-7; no firm D call. CDR1 is MNHEY and CDR2 is SMNVEV in the germline V gene (reference sequence). Between the trimmed V and J ends, which lost 8 bases and 8 bases, there was a span of 19 bases. The length of the CDR3 is 13 residues. DNA for the CDR3: TGTGCCAGCCACTCGATTAAACTCCCCAAGCAGTACTTC. Its protein product is CASHSIKLPKQYF.

The chain has TRBV6-6 and TRBJ2-7, with 7 bases identical to TRBD1. This CDR3 contains 15 residues. Losses at the gene ends were 5 bases for V and 0 bases for J; bases not matched to a gene: 7. Germline CDR1 reads MNHNY; CDR2 reads SVGAGI (reference sequence). The CDR3 DNA is TGTGCCAGCAGTAAGCCGGGACAGAGCTCCTACGAGCAGTACTTC. Amino acids: CASSKPGQSSYEQYF.

The chain has TRBV7-9 and TRBJ1-4, with D perhaps matching TRBD1 (5 bases). Germline CDR1 reads SEHNR; CDR2 reads FQNEAQ (reference sequence). V lost 1 base and J 0 bases, leaving 12 bases between the germline ends. The CDR3 covers 17 residues. CDR3 protein: CASSLGRAPPTNEKLFF. The CDR3 nucleotides read TGTGCCAGCAGCTTAGGCAGGGCCCCTCCAACTAATGAAAAACTGTTTTTT.

This sequence joins TRBV28 and TRBJ1-2, with D possibly matching TRBD1 (5 bases). V dropped 6 bases and J dropped 2 bases, with 10 bases sitting between them. The CDR3 contains 13 residues. Germline assignment: CDR1 MDHEN and CDR2 SYDVKM. In nucleotides, the CDR3 is TGTGCCAGCAGGCCGCAGGGAAACTATGGCTACACCTTC. Translating it yields CASRPQGNYGYTF.

The chain employs TRBV11-2 and TRBJ1-6; weak D call: TRBD1 (5 bases). The CDR3 is made up of 14 amino acids. Germline V gene lookup returns CDR1 SGHAT and CDR2 FQNNGV. Trimming left V 4 bases short and J 13 bases short, with 17 bases between. CDR3 protein: CASSSPSAGRPLHF. CDR3 sequence (DNA): TGTGCCAGCAGCTCACCCTCGGCGGGGCGGCCCCTCCACTTT.

The gene calls are TRBV6-6 and TRBJ2-7; D might be TRBD2 (5 bases). This CDR3 spans 14 amino acids. Looked up from germline, CDR1 is MNHNY and CDR2 is SVGAGI (reference sequence). Trimming shortened V by 6 bases and J by 0 bases, and 12 bases separated the two germline ends. Written as DNA, the CDR3 is TGTGCCAGCAGAGACGGGGTAAGCTCCTACGAGCAGTACTTC. Its protein is CASRDGVSSYEQYF.

The table lists this clone with a few counts. This chain links TRBV15 with TRBJ2-1, with TRBD2 matching over 8 bases. The CDR3 runs to 15 residues. Germline CDR1 and CDR2: LNHNV and YYDKDF (reference sequence). Trimming took 0 bases from V and 14 from J; bases not matched to a gene: 12. DNA of the CDR3: TGTGCCACCAGCAGAGAACGACAGGAGCGGCGGGGGGAGTTCTTC. Residues: CATSRERQERRGEFF.

The rearrangement joins TRBV21-1 to TRBJ1-5; TRBD1, the table's D call, was not compared with the DNA. TRBV21-1 is termed a pseudogene. This CDR3 region has 14 residues. The CDR3 here is CASNPRQGNQPQHF. The CDR3 nucleotides read TGTGCCAGCAACCCCCGACAGGGCAATCAGCCCCAGCATTTT.

The sample holds a few counts of this clone. The chain joins TRBV24-1 to TRBJ1-5, with 7 nucleotides matching TRBD1. Germline CDR1 KGHDR, CDR2 SFDVKD. The CDR3 loop spans 17 amino acids. V trimming: 3 bases; J trimming: 6 bases; junction bases outside the gene matches: 13. In DNA form, the CDR3 reads TGTGCCACCAGTGATCCCTCATTCGGGACAGATTCTCAGCCCCAGCATTTT. This translates into CATSDPSFGTDSQPQHF.

The chain has TRBV5-8 and TRBJ1-5, with 9 bases lining up with TRBD1. The CDR3 is 15 residues long. Unmatched junction bases numbered 5, after V lost 4 bases and J lost 3 bases. Germline CDR1 reads SGHTS; CDR2 reads YDEGEE. DNA for the CDR3: TGTGCCAGCAGCCCCGGGACAGGGAACAATCAGCCCCAGCATTTT. This translates into CASSPGTGNNQPQHF.